This T cell receptor beta chain is drawn from a study of blood T cell repertoires in COVID-19. The wider study: The samples span acute and convalescent COVID-19 from the United States, Italy and Spain. PBMCs, B-cell-depleted T cells, or T cells were the source of the cDNA or gDNA that made up the material.

Trimming pared 2 bases from V and 3 bases from J, leaving 10 bases between. The germline gives CDR1 MNHEY, CDR2 SVGEGT. The CDR3 consists of 14 residues. Methods used by the authors: The authors estimated nucleated cell counts from reference gene primer amplification. Assay used: immunoSEQ multiplex PCR; TCRdb lists only in-frame clones, some missing. The DNA gave D and trimming, while V, J and clone size come from that table. Seen here are around 220,000 clones, roughly 80% observed once, and the top ten hold more than 9%. The chain is built from TRBV6-2 or TRBV6-3 and TRBJ1-2, with D maybe TRBD1 (6 bases). The sequenced material came from peripheral blood. This TCR came from a woman aged 80 or over with acute or convalescent COVID-19. The DNA for the CDR3 is TGTGCCAGCAGTTACGAGGGGGTTGACTATGGCTACACCTTC. This gives the protein CASSYEGVDYGYTF.